The 12 T cell receptor beta chains below all came from one sample that was sequenced in a study of long-term antiretroviral therapy in people with HIV. The assay used was immunoSEQ (version v3.0), run at survey level. The table came from immunoSEQ multiplex PCR; TCRdb's copy has only in-frame clones and leaves some out. The table shows approximately 29,000 clones, with 90% occurring only once. The sample consisted of unsorted PBMCs, taken 5.2 years after starting antiretroviral therapy. Receptor source: a woman aged 40 to 50 with HIV.

The sample holds a few counts of this clone. The chain carries TRBV4-1 and TRBJ1-1; no clear D. Germline loops: CDR1 MGHRA, CDR2 YSYEKL. There are 16 residues in the CDR3. Deletions cut 1 base from V and 3 bases from J, with 15 bases between. CDR3 in amino acids: CASSQGGGKRDTEAFF. CDR3 DNA: TGCGCCAGCAGCCAAGGAGGCGGAAAAAGGGACACTGAAGCTTTCTTT.

The chain has TRBV10-2 and TRBJ2-7, with no clear D. This CDR3 is built from 11 residues. V lost 4 bases and J 5 bases, leaving 6 bases between the germline ends. Looked up from germline, CDR1 is WSHSY and CDR2 is SAAADI. CDR3 residues: CASSAGHEQYF. DNA of the CDR3: TGCGCCAGCAGTGCTGGTCACGAGCAGTACTTC.

CDR3 protein: CASSQDGTGSSYEQYF. For the CDR3, the DNA is TGCGCCAGCAGCCAAGACGGGACAGGGAGCTCCTACGAGCAGTACTTC. The chain uses TRBV4-1 and TRBJ2-7, with TRBD1 matching 9 bases. Germline values: CDR1 MGHRA, CDR2 YSYEKL. CDR3 size: 16 residues. V trimming: 0 bases; J trimming: 0 bases; junction bases outside the gene matches: 3.

The chain carries TRBV11-2 and TRBJ1-2; no firm D call. The CDR3 runs 15 residues. Germline V lookup: CDR1 SGHAT, CDR2 FQNNGV. Trimming pared 2 bases from V and 1 base from J, leaving 11 bases between. CDR3 in amino acids: CASSLSGRHNYGYTF. The CDR3 DNA reads as TGTGCCAGCAGCTTAAGTGGCAGACATAACTATGGCTACACCTTC.

The chain couples TRBV29-1 to TRBJ2-7, with unresolved D. V dropped 3 bases and J dropped 3 bases, with 9 bases sitting between them. The germline gives CDR1 SQVTM, CDR2 ANQGSEA. This CDR3 comprises 12 residues. The chain's CDR3 is CSVDDGYYEQYF. CDR3 in DNA: TGCAGCGTTGATGACGGGTACTACGAGCAGTACTTC.

This clone was observed a single time. The chain has TRBV4-2 and TRBJ2-3; perhaps TRBD1 as D (5 bases). This CDR3 is 15 amino acids long. Trimming removed 0 bases from V and 0 bases from J, with 7 bases in between. Germline lookup yields CDR1 LGHNA and CDR2 YNFKEQ. This chain's CDR3 is CASSQEGDSTDTQYF. CDR3 nucleotide sequence: TGTGCCAGCAGCCAAGAAGGGGATAGCACAGATACGCAGTATTTT.

The rearrangement links TRBV11-2 to TRBJ2-7, with D perhaps TRBD1 (5 bases). CDR3 length: 14 residues. Germline loops: CDR1 SGHAT, CDR2 FQNNGV. Trimming left V 3 bases short and J 6 bases short, with 15 bases between. CDR3 DNA: TGTGCCAGCAGCTTGGTTAGGGGAAGGGGCGAGCAGTACTTC. It is translated as CASSLVRGRGEQYF.

This clone was seen only once. V usage is TRBV6-6 and J usage is TRBJ2-3; 13 bases are a match to TRBD2. CDR3 size: 14 residues. Losses at the gene ends were 6 bases for V and 3 bases for J; bases not matched to a gene: 0. Germline CDR1 and CDR2: MNHNY and SVGAGI (reference sequence). CDR3 nucleotide sequence: TGTGCCAGCAGGACTAGCGGGGGGACAGATACGCAGTATTTT. Translation: CASRTSGGTDTQYF.

V is TRBV6-5 and J is TRBJ1-5; D gene uncertain. Trimming took off 2 bases at V and 0 bases at J, with 2 bases between the two ends. This CDR3 is 13 amino acids long. The germline V gene encodes CDR1 MNHEY and CDR2 SVGAGI. CDR3 sequence: CASSYLSNQPQHF. DNA for the CDR3: TGTGCCAGCAGTTACCTTAGCAATCAGCCCCAGCATTTT.

The genes are TRBV6-5 and TRBJ1-2, with 7 bases aligning to TRBD1. The trim removed 8 bases at V and 4 bases at J, leaving 4 bases unmatched. This CDR3 has 12 amino acids. The germline CDR1 and CDR2 sequences are MNHEY and SVGAGI. Written as DNA, the CDR3 is TGTGCCAGCCAGGGGGGCCCCTATGGCTACACCTTC. Translated: CASQGGPYGYTF.

The chain recombines TRBV6-6 with TRBJ1-3; D unclear. Germline V lookup: CDR1 MNHNY, CDR2 SVGAGI (reference sequence). The CDR3 consists of 15 residues. Trimming left V 2 bases short and J 1 base short, with 9 bases between. CDR3 nucleotides: TGTGCCAGCAGTTACGGGCTTCCTTCTGGAAACACCATATATTTT. Translation: CASSYGLPSGNTIYF.

V usage is TRBV19 and J usage is TRBJ2-7, with D possibly matching TRBD1 (6 bases). The CDR3 is 13 amino acids. Trimming left V 3 bases short and J 2 bases short, with 8 bases between. The germline CDR1 and CDR2 sequences are LNHDA and SQIVND (reference sequence). CDR3 loop: CASSMTGTYEQYF. CDR3 DNA sequence: TGTGCCAGTAGTATGACAGGAACCTACGAGCAGTACTTC.